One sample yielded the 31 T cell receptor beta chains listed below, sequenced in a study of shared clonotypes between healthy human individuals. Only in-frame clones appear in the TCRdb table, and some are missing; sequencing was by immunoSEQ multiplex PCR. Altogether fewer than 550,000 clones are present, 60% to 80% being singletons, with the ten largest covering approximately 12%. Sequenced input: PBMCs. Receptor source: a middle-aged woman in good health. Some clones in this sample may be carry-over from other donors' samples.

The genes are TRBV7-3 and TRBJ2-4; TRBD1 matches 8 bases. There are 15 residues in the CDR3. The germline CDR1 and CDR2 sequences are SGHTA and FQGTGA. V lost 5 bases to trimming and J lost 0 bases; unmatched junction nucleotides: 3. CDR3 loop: CASSLDRGAKNIQYF. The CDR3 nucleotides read TGTGCCAGCAGCCTCGACAGGGGAGCCAAAAACATTCAGTACTTC.

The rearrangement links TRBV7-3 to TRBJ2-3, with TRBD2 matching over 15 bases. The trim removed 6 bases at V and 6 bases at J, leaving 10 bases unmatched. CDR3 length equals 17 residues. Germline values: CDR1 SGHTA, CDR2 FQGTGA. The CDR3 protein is CASSSPGLAGGVDTQYF. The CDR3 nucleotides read TGTGCCAGCAGTTCCCCGGGACTAGCGGGAGGCGTGGATACGCAGTATTTT. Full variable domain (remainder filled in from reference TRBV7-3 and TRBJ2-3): GAGVSQTPSNKVTEKGKYVELRCDPISGHTALYWYRQSLGQGPEFLIYFQGTGAADDSGLPNDRFFAVRPEGSVSTLKIQRTERGDSAVYLCASSSPGLAGGVDTQYFGPGTRLTVL.

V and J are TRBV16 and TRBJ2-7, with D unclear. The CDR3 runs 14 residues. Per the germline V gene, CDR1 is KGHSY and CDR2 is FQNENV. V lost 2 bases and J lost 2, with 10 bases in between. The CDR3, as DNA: TGTGCCAGCAGCCAACCCCCACGCCCCTACGAGCAGTACTTC. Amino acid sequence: CASSQPPRPYEQYF.

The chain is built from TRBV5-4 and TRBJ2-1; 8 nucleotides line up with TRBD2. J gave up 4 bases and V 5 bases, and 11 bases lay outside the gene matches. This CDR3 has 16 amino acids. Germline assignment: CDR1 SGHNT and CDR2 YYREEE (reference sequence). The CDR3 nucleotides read TGTGCCAGCAGACCTTCACTAGCGGAGGGGTACAATGAGCAGTTCTTC. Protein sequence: CASRPSLAEGYNEQFF.

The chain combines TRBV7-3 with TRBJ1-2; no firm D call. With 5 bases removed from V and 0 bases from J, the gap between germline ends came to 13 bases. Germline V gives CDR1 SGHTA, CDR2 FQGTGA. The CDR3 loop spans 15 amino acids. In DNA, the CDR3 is TGTGCCAGCAGCCTACAGTCCGACGCTAACTATGGCTACACCTTC. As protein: CASSLQSDANYGYTF.

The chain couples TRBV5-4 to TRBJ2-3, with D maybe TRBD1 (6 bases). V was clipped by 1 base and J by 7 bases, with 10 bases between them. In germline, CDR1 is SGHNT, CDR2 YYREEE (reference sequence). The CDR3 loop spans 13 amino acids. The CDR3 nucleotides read TGTGCCAGCAGCTTGACAGGGCCAAATACGCAGTATTTT. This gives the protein CASSLTGPNTQYF.

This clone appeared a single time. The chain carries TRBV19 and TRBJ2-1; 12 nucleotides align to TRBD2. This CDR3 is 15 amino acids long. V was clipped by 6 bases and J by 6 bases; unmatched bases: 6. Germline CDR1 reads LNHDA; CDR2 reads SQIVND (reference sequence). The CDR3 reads CASSQTSGGFNEQFF. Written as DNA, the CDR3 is TGTGCCAGTAGCCAGACTAGCGGGGGTTTCAATGAGCAGTTCTTC.

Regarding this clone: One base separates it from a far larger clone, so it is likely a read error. CDR3 protein: CDSSLGQWKGEQYF. CDR3 DNA sequence: TGTGACAGCAGCTTGGGGCAATGGAAGGGCGAGCAGTACTTC. The chain joins TRBV5-4 to TRBJ2-7, with D perhaps matching TRBD1 (5 bases). Per the germline V gene, CDR1 is SGHNT and CDR2 is YYREEE (reference sequence). CDR3 length: 14 residues.

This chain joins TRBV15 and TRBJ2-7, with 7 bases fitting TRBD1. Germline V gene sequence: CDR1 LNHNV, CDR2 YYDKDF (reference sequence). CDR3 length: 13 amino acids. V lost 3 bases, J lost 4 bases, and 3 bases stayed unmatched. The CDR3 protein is CATSRGQPYEQYF. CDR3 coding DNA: TGTGCCACCAGCAGGGGACAGCCATACGAGCAGTACTTC. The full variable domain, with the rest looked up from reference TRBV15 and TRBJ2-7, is DAMVIQNPRYQVTQFGKPVTLSCSQTLNHNVMYWYQQKSSQAPKLLFHYYDKDFNNEADTPDNFQSRRPNTSFCFLDIRSPGLGDTAMYLCATSRGQPYEQYFGPGTRLTVT.

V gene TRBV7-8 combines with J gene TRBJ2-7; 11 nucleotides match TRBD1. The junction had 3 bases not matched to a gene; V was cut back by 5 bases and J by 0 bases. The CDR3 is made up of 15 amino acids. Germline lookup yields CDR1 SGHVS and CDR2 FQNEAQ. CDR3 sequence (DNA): TGTGCCAGCAGCCGGACAGGGGGCAGCTCCTACGAGCAGTACTTC. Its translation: CASSRTGGSSYEQYF.

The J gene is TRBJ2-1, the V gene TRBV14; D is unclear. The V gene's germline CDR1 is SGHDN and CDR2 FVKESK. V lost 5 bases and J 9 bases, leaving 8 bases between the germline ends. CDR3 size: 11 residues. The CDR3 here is CASSVRSEQFF. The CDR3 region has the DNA TGTGCCAGCAGCGTTCGAAGTGAGCAGTTCTTC.

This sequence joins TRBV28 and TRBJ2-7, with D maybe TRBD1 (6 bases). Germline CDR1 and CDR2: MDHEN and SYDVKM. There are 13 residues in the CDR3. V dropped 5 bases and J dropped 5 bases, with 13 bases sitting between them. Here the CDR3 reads CASSPGTTNEQYF. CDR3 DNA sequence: TGTGCCAGCAGTCCCGGGACAACCAACGAGCAGTACTTC.

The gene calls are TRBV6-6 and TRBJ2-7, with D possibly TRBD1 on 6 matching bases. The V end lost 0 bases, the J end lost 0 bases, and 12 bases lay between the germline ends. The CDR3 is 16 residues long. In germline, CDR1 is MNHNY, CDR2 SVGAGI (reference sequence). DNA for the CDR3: TGTGCCAGCAGTTACTCCGACAGGATTCCCTCCTACGAGCAGTACTTC. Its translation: CASSYSDRIPSYEQYF.

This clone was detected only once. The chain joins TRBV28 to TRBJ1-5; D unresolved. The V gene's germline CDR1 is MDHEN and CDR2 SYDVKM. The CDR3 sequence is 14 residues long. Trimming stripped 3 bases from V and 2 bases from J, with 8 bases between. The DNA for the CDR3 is TGTGCCAGCAGTTTCACCGGGGGCAATCAGCCCCAGCATTTT. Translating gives CASSFTGGNQPQHF.

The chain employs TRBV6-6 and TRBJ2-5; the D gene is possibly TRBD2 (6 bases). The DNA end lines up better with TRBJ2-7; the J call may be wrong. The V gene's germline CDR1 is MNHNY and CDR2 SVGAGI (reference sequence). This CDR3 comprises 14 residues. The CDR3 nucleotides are TGTGCCAGCAGTTACTCGGAGGGGCCCTACGAGCAGTACTTC. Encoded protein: CASSYSEGPYEQYF.

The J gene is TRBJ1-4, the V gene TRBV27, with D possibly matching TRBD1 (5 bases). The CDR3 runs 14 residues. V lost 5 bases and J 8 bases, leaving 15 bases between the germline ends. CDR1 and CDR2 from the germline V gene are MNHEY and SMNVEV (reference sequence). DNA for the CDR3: TGTGCCAGCAGTCCCAGGGACCTAGGGGAAAAACTGTTTTTT. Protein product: CASSPRDLGEKLFF.

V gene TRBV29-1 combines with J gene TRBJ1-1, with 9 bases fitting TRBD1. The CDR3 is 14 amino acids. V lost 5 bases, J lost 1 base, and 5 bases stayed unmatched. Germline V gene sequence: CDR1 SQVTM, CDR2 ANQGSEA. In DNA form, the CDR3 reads TGCAGCGTTTCCACGACAGGGGGGAACACTGAAGCTTTCTTT. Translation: CSVSTTGGNTEAFF.

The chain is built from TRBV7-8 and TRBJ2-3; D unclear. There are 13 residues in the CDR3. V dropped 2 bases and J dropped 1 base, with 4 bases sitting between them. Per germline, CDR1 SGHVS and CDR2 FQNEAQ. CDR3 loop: CASSLSRTDTQYF. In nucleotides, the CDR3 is TGTGCCAGCAGCTTAAGCCGCACAGATACGCAGTATTTT.

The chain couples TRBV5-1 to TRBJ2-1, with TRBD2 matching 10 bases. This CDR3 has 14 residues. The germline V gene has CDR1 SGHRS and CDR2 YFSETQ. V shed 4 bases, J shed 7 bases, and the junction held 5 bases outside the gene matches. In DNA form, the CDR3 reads TGCGCCAGCAGCCTCAGCGGGAGGGGTAATGAGCAGTTCTTC. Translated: CASSLSGRGNEQFF.

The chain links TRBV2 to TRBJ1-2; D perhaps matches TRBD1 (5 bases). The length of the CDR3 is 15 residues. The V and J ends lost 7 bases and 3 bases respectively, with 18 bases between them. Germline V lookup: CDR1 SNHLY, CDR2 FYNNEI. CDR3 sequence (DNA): TGTGCCAGCAACGACATTAAGGGGCTTTACTATGGCTACACCTTC. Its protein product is CASNDIKGLYYGYTF.

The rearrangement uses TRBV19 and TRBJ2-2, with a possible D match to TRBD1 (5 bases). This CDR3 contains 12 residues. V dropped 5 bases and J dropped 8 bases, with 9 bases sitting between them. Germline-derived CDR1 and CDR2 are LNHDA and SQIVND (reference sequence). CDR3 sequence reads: CASSPRVGELFF. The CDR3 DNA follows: TGTGCCAGTAGTCCCAGGGTTGGGGAGCTGTTTTTT.

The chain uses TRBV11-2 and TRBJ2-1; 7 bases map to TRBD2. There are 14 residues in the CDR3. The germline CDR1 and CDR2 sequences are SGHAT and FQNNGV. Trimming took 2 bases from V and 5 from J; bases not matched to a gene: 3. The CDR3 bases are TGTGCCAGCAGCTTATCTAGCGGACACAATGAGCAGTTCTTC. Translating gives CASSLSSGHNEQFF.

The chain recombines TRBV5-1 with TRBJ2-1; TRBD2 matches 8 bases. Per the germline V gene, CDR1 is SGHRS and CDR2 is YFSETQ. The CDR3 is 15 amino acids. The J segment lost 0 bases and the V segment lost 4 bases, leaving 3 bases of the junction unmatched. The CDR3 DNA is TGCGCCAGCAGCCGGGAGGGGGACTCCTACAATGAGCAGTTCTTC. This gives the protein CASSREGDSYNEQFF. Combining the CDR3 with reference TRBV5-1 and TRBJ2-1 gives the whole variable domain KAGVTQTPRYLIKTRGQQVTLSCSPISGHRSVSWYQQTPGQGLQFLFEYFSETQRNKGNFPGRFSGRQFSNSRSEMNVSTLELGDSALYLCASSREGDSYNEQFFGPGTRLTVL.

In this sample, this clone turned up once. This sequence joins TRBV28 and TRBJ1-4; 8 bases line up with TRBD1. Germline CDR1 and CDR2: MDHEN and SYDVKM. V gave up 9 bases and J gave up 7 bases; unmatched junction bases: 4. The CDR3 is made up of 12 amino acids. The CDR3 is CASGDRIEKLFF. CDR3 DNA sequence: TGTGCCAGTGGGGACAGGATTGAAAAACTGTTTTTT.

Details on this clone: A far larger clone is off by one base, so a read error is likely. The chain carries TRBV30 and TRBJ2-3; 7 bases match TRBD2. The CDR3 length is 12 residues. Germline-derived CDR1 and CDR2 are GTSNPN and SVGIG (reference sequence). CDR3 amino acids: CAWSIGLVCSSF. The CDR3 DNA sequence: TGTGCCTGGAGTATAGGACTAGTATGTTCTTCTTTT.

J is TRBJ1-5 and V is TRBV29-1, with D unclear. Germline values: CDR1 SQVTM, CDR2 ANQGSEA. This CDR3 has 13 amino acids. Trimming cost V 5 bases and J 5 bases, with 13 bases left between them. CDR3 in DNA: TGCAGCGTTAAGGAGGACGGCGATCAGCCCCAGCATTTT. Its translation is CSVKEDGDQPQHF.

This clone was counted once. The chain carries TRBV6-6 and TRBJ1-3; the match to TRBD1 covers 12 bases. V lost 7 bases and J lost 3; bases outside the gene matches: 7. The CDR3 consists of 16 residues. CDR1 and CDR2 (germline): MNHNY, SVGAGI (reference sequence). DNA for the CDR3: TGTGCCAGCACCCCACGGGACAGGGGGCTTGGAAACACCATATATTTT. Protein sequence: CASTPRDRGLGNTIYF.

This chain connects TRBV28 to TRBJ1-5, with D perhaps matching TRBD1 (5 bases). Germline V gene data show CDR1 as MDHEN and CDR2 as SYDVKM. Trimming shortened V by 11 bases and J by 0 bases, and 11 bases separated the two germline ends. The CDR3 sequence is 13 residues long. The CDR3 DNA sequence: TGTGCCGGGGGGGGAGATAGCAATCAGCCCCAGCATTTT. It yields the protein CAGGGDSNQPQHF.

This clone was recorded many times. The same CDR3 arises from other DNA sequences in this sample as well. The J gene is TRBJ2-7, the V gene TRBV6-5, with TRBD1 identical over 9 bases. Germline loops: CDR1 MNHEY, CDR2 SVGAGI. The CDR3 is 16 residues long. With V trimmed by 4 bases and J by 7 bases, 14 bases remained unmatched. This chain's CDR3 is CASSFIPGQGMGEQYF. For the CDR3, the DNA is TGTGCCAGCAGTTTTATACCGGGACAGGGCATGGGGGAGCAGTACTTC.

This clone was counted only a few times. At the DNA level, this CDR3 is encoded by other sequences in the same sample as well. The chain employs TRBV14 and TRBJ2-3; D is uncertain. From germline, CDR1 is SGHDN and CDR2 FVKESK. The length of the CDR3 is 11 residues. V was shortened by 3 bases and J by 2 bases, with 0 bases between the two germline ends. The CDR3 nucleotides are TGTGCCAGCAGCCACACAGATACGCAGTATTTT. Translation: CASSHTDTQYF.

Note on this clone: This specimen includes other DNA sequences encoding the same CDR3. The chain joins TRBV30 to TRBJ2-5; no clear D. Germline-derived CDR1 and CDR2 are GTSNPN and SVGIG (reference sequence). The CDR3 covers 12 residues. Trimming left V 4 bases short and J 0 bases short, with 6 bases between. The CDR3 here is CAWNRYQETQYF. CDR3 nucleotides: TGTGCCTGGAATAGGTACCAAGAGACCCAGTACTTC.